A selection of T cell receptor beta chains follows, all from one sample in a study of molecular identifiers for immune sequencing clone quantification. TCRdb used MiXCR to reprocess the PCR reads, holding one entry per CDR3 protein. The sample has approximately 550,000 distinct CDR3 sequences, approximately 25% seen once. What was sequenced was naive CD8+ T cells from blood, with Jurkat cell RNA spiked in. The receptors here all came from a human donor in good health. Some libraries in this study had Jurkat cell RNA spiked in. CDR3s include the opening cysteine and the closing phenylalanine or tryptophan. D genes are given only for firm matches. Size is omitted from some rows. Given values are once, few, many or a class for expanded clones.

>TRBV7-9|NA|few|TRBJ2-3
TGTGCCAGCAGCCCCCCCCCCGGCCTGGGGAAAAGGGACGATACGCAGTATTTT
CASSPPPGLGKRDDTQYF
>TRBV9|NA|many|TRBJ2-2
TGTGCCAGCAGTTCTGATCCCGGGGAGCTGTTTTTT
CASSSDPGELFF
>TRBV4-3|TRBD1|few|TRBJ2-7
TGCGCCAGCAGCCACGGACAGGGAAACTACGAGCAGTACTTC
CASSHGQGNYEQYF
>TRBV5-1|TRBD1|few|TRBJ2-3
TGCGCCAGCAAACAGGGGATGTCGACAGATACGCAGTATTTT
CASKQGMSTDTQYF
>TRBV30|NA|few|TRBJ2-7
TGTGCCTGGACTTTCCAGGGAGGTAGAGAGCAGTACTTC
CAWTFQGGREQYF
>TRBV6-2/TRBV6-3|NA|many|TRBJ1-5
TGTGCCAGCAGTACACCAAGCAATCAGCCCCAGCATTTT
CASSTPSNQPQHF
>TRBV29-1|NA|many|TRBJ2-3
TGCAGCGTTGGAGTTTGGAGCGGGAGCACAGATACGCAGTATTTT
CSVGVWSGSTDTQYF
>TRBV9|NA|many|TRBJ1-2
TGTGCCAGCAGCGTAGGGTCCCTATGGACCTTC
CASSVGSLWTF
>TRBV30|NA|few|TRBJ2-2
TGTGCCTGGAGTTTGACGAACACCGGGGAGCTGTTTTTT
CAWSLTNTGELFF
>TRBV27|NA|NA|TRBJ2-7
TGTGCCAGCAGTAGGGCAGCTGCCAACGAGCAGTACTTC
CASSRAAANEQYF
>TRBV12-3/TRBV12-4|TRBD2|many|TRBJ2-3
TGTGCCAGCACCGAGGGTACTAGCGTGAGTACGCAGTATTTT
CASTEGTSVSTQYF
>TRBV6-2/TRBV6-3|TRBD1|NA|TRBJ2-7
TGTGCCAGCAGTTACCATTTCGTGACAGGGATCTCCTACGAGCAGTACTTC
CASSYHFVTGISYEQYF
>TRBV20-1|NA|NA|TRBJ2-7
TGCAGTGCTAGAGATCCGGCAGACTACGAGCAGTACTTC
CSARDPADYEQYF
>TRBV12-3/TRBV12-4|NA|many|TRBJ2-7
TGTGCCAGCAGCCCGGACTCACCCGAGCAGTACTTC
CASSPDSPEQYF
>TRBV20-1|NA|many|TRBJ2-3
TGCAGGGCCACTAGGCTTGGAGATACGCAGTATTTT
CRATRLGDTQYF
>TRBV4-1|NA|many|TRBJ2-7
TGCGCCAGCAGCCCCAGGACCGCGCAATACGAGCAGTACTTC
CASSPRTAQYEQYF
>TRBV28|NA|many|TRBJ1-1
TGTGCCAGCAGTTTAGGTTACGGAACCGAGGCTGAAGCTTTCTTT
CASSLGYGTEAEAFF
>TRBV28|TRBD1|many|TRBJ1-5
TGTGCCAGCAGTCCGACAGGGGTGAGTGTACAGCCCCAGCATTTT
CASSPTGVSVQPQHF
>TRBV6-5|TRBD2|NA|TRBJ2-5
TGTGCCAGCGGTTACTCTCGAGCGGGAGAAGGGAAGACCCAGTACTTC
CASGYSRAGEGKTQYF
>TRBV2|TRBD1|many|TRBJ1-1
TGTGCCAGCAGCGCCGGGACAGGGCTTGACGGATTCTTT
CASSAGTGLDGFF
>TRBV7-2|NA|many|TRBJ2-4
TGTGCCAGCAGCTCCTTCCGAGCCAAAAACATTCAGTACTTC
CASSSFRAKNIQYF
>TRBV12-3/TRBV12-4|NA|few|TRBJ1-2
TGTGCCAGCAGTTTAACGGGGGCGTATGGCTACACCTTC
CASSLTGAYGYTF
>TRBV27|TRBD1|NA|TRBJ2-7
TGTGCCAGCACTCAAACCCGGGACAGGGCCTACTACGAGCAGTACTTC
CASTQTRDRAYYEQYF
>TRBV4-1|NA|NA|TRBJ1-4
TGCGCCAGCATGGAGGCCGATGGGGAAAAACTGTTTTTT
CASMEADGEKLFF
>TRBV11-2|NA|few|TRBJ1-1
TGTGCCAGCAGCCTCACGGTCCAGGCTGGAGCTTTCTTT
CASSLTVQAGAFF
>TRBV29-1|NA|many|TRBJ1-2
TGCAGCGTTAGGACAGCCACTAACTATGGCTACACCTTC
CSVRTATNYGYTF
>TRBV13|NA|few|TRBJ2-7
TGTGCCAGCAGCGAAGGGAGATACGAGCAGTACTTC
CASSEGRYEQYF
>TRBV24-1|TRBD1|many|TRBJ2-1
TGTGCCACCAGTGCCGGACAGGGGATTTACAATGAGCAGTTCTTC
CATSAGQGIYNEQFF
>TRBV7-9|NA|NA|TRBJ2-2
TGTGCCAGCAGCTTTGCCCCTACTAGCTATCCCGGGGAGCTGTTTTTT
CASSFAPTSYPGELFF
>TRBV12-3/TRBV12-4|NA|few|TRBJ1-5
TGTGCCAGCACTTTGGGGGGGGGAGATCAGCCCCAGCATTTT
CASTLGGGDQPQHF
>TRBV6-1|NA|NA|TRBJ2-5
TGTGCCAGCAGTAACTGGACAGAAGGAGTCGGGACCCAGTACTTC
CASSNWTEGVGTQYF
>TRBV11-1|NA|NA|TRBJ1-1
TGTGCCAGCGGACTATCTTCCAGGGAAGTGGGCACTGCAGCTTTCTTT
CASGLSSREVGTAAFF
>TRBV27|TRBD1|few|TRBJ2-3
TGTGCCAGCAGTCCACTTGTGACAGGGGCTACAGATACGCAGTATTTT
CASSPLVTGATDTQYF
>TRBV5-6|NA|many|TRBJ2-3
TGTGCCAGCAGTTTATCCTCAGATACGCAGTATTTT
CASSLSSDTQYF
>TRBV4-3|NA|NA|TRBJ1-4
TGCGCCAGCAGCCAAGAGGTTCGACTAGGGGTCGGAGAAAAACTGTTTTTT
CASSQEVRLGVGEKLFF
>TRBV5-6|TRBD2|many|TRBJ2-3
TGTGCCAGCAGCTTCGCCGGGACTAGGGTCCCAGATACGCAGTATTTT
CASSFAGTRVPDTQYF
>TRBV4-1|NA|few|TRBJ2-1
TGCGCCAGCAGCCAAGTCGAGGGGCGGCCCCCGCAGTTCTTC
CASSQVEGRPPQFF
>TRBV3-1|NA|NA|TRBJ1-1
TGTGCCAGCAGCCCCGCGTGGGCGAGCACTGAAGCTTTCTTT
CASSPAWASTEAFF
>TRBV19|TRBD2|once|TRBJ2-3
TGTGCCAGTAATAGTCTAGCGGGGCTGCCGGATACGCAGTATTTT
CASNSLAGLPDTQYF